Listed here are 31 T cell receptor beta chains from one sample, sequenced in a study of OX40 agonist ivuxolimab in advanced cancers. Some clones are missing from TCRdb's copy, which holds only in-frame ones; the method was immunoSEQ multiplex PCR. The table has 71,000 or so clones, around 83% seen once. Sample: CD4+ or CD8+ T cells sorted from blood, taken in a trial of the OX40 agonist ivuxolimab. Every receptor here comes from an adult with an advanced solid tumor such as melanoma, head and neck, liver or kidney cancer.

The V gene is TRBV7-2, the J gene TRBJ2-3; D may match TRBD1 or TRBD2 (5 bases each). The V and J ends lost 2 bases and 7 bases respectively, with 13 bases between them. Germline loops: CDR1 SGHTA, CDR2 FQGNSA. The CDR3 runs to 14 residues. The CDR3 DNA follows: TGTGCCAGCAGCTTATATCGGGGACGGAATACGCAGTATTTT. Its protein is CASSLYRGRNTQYF.

The genes are TRBV27 and TRBJ2-5, with no clear D. The length of the CDR3 is 12 residues. V lost 0 bases and J 5 bases, leaving 4 bases between the germline ends. In germline, CDR1 is MNHEY, CDR2 SMNVEV (reference sequence). CDR3 in DNA: TGTGCCAGCAGTTTATCAGGCGAGACCCAGTACTTC. This sequence encodes CASSLSGETQYF.

The chain recombines TRBV5-1 with TRBJ2-2, with 7 bases aligning to TRBD2. Germline V gene data show CDR1 as SGHRS and CDR2 as YFSETQ. Unmatched junction bases numbered 5, after V lost 0 bases and J lost 6 bases. There are 15 residues in the CDR3. The CDR3 nucleotides read TGCGCCAGCAGCTTGGCCTCGCTAGCGGCCGGGGAGCTGTTTTTT. As protein: CASSLASLAAGELFF.

The chain recombines TRBV5-6 with TRBJ2-1; 7 bases map to TRBD1. Looked up from germline, CDR1 is SGHDT and CDR2 is YYEEEE. The ends lost 7 bases at V and 0 bases at J; junction bases unmatched: 7. The length of the CDR3 is 15 residues. CDR3 in amino acids: CASVGTARSYNEQFF. The CDR3 coding sequence is TGTGCCAGCGTAGGGACAGCCCGCTCCTACAATGAGCAGTTCTTC.

The chain joins TRBV5-1 to TRBJ1-6, with 7 bases fitting TRBD1. CDR3 length: 16 amino acids. Trimming cost V 0 bases and J 2 bases; bases outside gene matches: 2. Germline CDR1 and CDR2: SGHRS and YFSETQ. CDR3 DNA: TGCGCCAGCAGCTTGGGGCAGGGGGCCTATAATTCACCCCTCCACTTT. Translating it yields CASSLGQGAYNSPLHF. Supplemented by reference TRBV5-1 and TRBJ1-6, the full variable domain reads KAGVTQTPRYLIKTRGQQVTLSCSPISGHRSVSWYQQTPGQGLQFLFEYFSETQRNKGNFPGRFSGRQFSNSRSEMNVSTLELGDSALYLCASSLGQGAYNSPLHFGNGTRLTVT.

The CDR3 bases are TGCGCCAGCAGCCAAGATGGGGCGCGGGGTCAAGAGACCCAGTACTTC. Translation: CASSQDGARGQETQYF. This chain uses TRBV4-1 with TRBJ2-5; maybe TRBD2 (6 bases). The CDR3 consists of 16 residues. V was shortened by 0 bases and J by 2 bases, with 13 bases between the two germline ends. Germline V gene sequence: CDR1 MGHRA, CDR2 YSYEKL.

The rearrangement uses TRBV28 and TRBJ1-6; D is undetermined. The germline V gene encodes CDR1 MDHEN and CDR2 SYDVKM. The CDR3 sequence is 18 residues long. V dropped 2 bases and J dropped 0 bases, with 14 bases sitting between them. CDR3 region: CASSLPQDGSSYNSPLHF. Here the CDR3 DNA reads TGTGCCAGCAGTTTACCTCAGGACGGGAGCTCCTATAATTCACCCCTCCACTTT.

This clone was detected a few times. The chain recombines TRBV7-2 with TRBJ2-2; possible D gene TRBD2, 7 bases. This CDR3 region has 15 residues. Per the germline V gene, CDR1 is SGHTA and CDR2 is FQGNSA. V was clipped by 5 bases and J by 5 bases, with 15 bases between them. CDR3 amino acids: CASSRGAEATGELFF. Here the CDR3 DNA reads TGTGCCAGCAGCCGGGGGGCGGAAGCGACCGGGGAGCTGTTTTTT.

This chain uses TRBV6-5 with TRBJ2-7, with TRBD2 matching 7 bases. CDR1 and CDR2 from the germline V gene are MNHEY and SVGAGI. Losses at the gene ends were 4 bases for V and 6 bases for J; bases not matched to a gene: 3. The length of the CDR3 is 12 residues. The CDR3 DNA sequence: TGTGCCAGCAGTTTACTAGCGTTCGAGCAGTACTTC. Amino acid sequence: CASSLLAFEQYF.

This clone occurred a few times. CDR3 sequence reads: CASSQSRTGGNTIYF. For the CDR3, the DNA is TGTGCCAGCAGCCAATCCCGGACAGGAGGAAACACCATATATTTT. The rearrangement joins TRBV16 to TRBJ1-3; 7 bases fit TRBD1. V shed 0 bases, J shed 4 bases, and the junction held 3 bases outside the gene matches. This CDR3 comprises 15 residues. The V gene's germline CDR1 is KGHSY and CDR2 FQNENV.

The rearrangement links TRBV9 to TRBJ2-5; D might be TRBD1 (5 bases). In germline, CDR1 is SGDLS, CDR2 YYNGEE. The CDR3 consists of 15 residues. The V gene lost 0 bases and the J gene lost 5 bases, with 14 bases spanning the gap. The CDR3 reads CASSVGSRVGETQYF. The CDR3 DNA follows: TGTGCCAGCAGCGTAGGTTCCAGGGTAGGCGAGACCCAGTACTTC.

This sequence joins TRBV5-1 and TRBJ2-7, with 13 bases identical to TRBD2. There are 17 residues in the CDR3. After removal of 0 bases from V and 8 bases from J, the junction contained 11 bases not matched to a gene. CDR1 is SGHRS, CDR2 YFSETQ, per germline. DNA for the CDR3: TGCGCCAGCAGCTTGGAATCCGGGACTAGCGGGAATCGGAAGCAGTACTTC. Amino acids: CASSLESGTSGNRKQYF. The entire variable domain, with the rest obtained from reference TRBV5-1 and TRBJ2-7, is as follows: KAGVTQTPRYLIKTRGQQVTLSCSPISGHRSVSWYQQTPGQGLQFLFEYFSETQRNKGNFPGRFSGRQFSNSRSEMNVSTLELGDSALYLCASSLESGTSGNRKQYFGPGTRLTVT.

In regard to this clone: One junction end disagrees with the germline gene, perhaps due to a read error. The rearrangement uses TRBV7-9 and TRBJ2-7; TRBD1 matches at 9 bases. Germline assignment: CDR1 SEHNR and CDR2 FQNEAQ (reference sequence). The CDR3 loop spans 12 amino acids. The CDR3 coding sequence is TGTGCCAGCAGCTTGGGGACAGGGAGGTCCCCTTTC. Its protein is CASSLGTGRSPF.

This clone is a singleton in its sample. The chain uses TRBV5-1 and TRBJ1-1; 8 nucleotides match TRBD1. V trimming: 4 bases; J trimming: 1 base; junction bases outside the gene matches: 3. Per the germline V gene, CDR1 is SGHRS and CDR2 is YFSETQ. This CDR3 has 14 residues. CDR3: CASSTGTGNTEAFF. The CDR3 nucleotides read TGCGCCAGCAGCACCGGGACAGGGAACACTGAAGCTTTCTTT.

The V gene is TRBV7-9, the J gene TRBJ2-7; 10 nucleotides agree with TRBD2. This CDR3 contains 16 residues. The junction had 7 bases not matched to a gene; V was cut back by 0 bases and J by 5 bases. Germline CDR1 and CDR2: SEHNR and FQNEAQ (reference sequence). CDR3 DNA: TGTGCCAGCAGCTTAGCCCTAGCGGGAGCCCCCCACGAGCAGTACTTC. It translates to CASSLALAGAPHEQYF. Variable domain in full (rest from reference TRBV7-9 and TRBJ2-7): DTGVSQNPRHKITKRGQNVTFRCDPISEHNRLYWYRQTLGQGPEFLTYFQNEAQLEKSRLLSDRFSAERPKGSFSTLEIQRTEQGDSAMYLCASSLALAGAPHEQYFGPGTRLTVT.

This chain connects TRBV28 to TRBJ2-7, with D maybe TRBD1 (5 bases). CDR3 size: 17 residues. Germline V CDR1 and CDR2: MDHEN, SYDVKM. Trimming shortened V by 1 base and J by 2 bases, and 18 bases separated the two germline ends. CDR3: CASSLFGGKGRAYEQYF. The CDR3 nucleotides are TGTGCCAGCAGTTTATTCGGTGGGAAGGGCAGGGCCTACGAGCAGTACTTC.

The chain is built from TRBV7-6 and TRBJ2-7; 12 bases agree with TRBD2. V gave up 4 bases and J gave up 6 bases; unmatched junction bases: 7. The CDR3 runs to 15 residues. Germline CDR1 is SGHVS and CDR2 is FNYEAQ. The CDR3 DNA reads as TGTGCCAGCAGCTATTCACTAGCGGGAGGCGGCGAGCAGTACTTC. Protein sequence: CASSYSLAGGGEQYF.

This clone was picked up one time. J is TRBJ2-1 and V is TRBV2; 7 bases match TRBD2. From germline, CDR1 is SNHLY and CDR2 FYNNEI. The ends lost 8 bases at V and 4 bases at J; junction bases unmatched: 5. CDR3 size: 13 residues. CDR3 sequence (DNA): TGTGCCAGCGGGCGGGAGTCTTACAATGAGCAGTTCTTC. Its protein is CASGRESYNEQFF.

The chain carries TRBV4-1 and TRBJ2-7; TRBD2 matches at 7 bases. This CDR3 spans 16 amino acids. The germline V gene encodes CDR1 MGHRA and CDR2 YSYEKL. Germline trimming cut 1 base from V and 3 bases from J; bases unmatched to any gene: 9. CDR3 protein: CASSQGASGVFYEQYF. CDR3 bases: TGCGCCAGCAGCCAAGGGGCTAGCGGAGTCTTCTACGAGCAGTACTTC.

This rearrangement joins TRBV7-3 to TRBJ2-7, with TRBD2 matching 9 bases. This CDR3 comprises 16 residues. CDR1 and CDR2 (germline): SGHTA, FQGTGA. V gave up 4 bases and J gave up 4 bases; unmatched junction bases: 11. CDR3 in amino acids: CASSSHLAGNHYEQYF. As DNA, the CDR3 is TGTGCCAGCAGCTCCCATCTAGCGGGAAATCATTACGAGCAGTACTTC. The full variable domain, in which reference TRBV7-3 and TRBJ2-7 provide the parts outside the CDR3, is GAGVSQTPSNKVTEKGKYVELRCDPISGHTALYWYRQSLGQGPEFLIYFQGTGAADDSGLPNDRFFAVRPEGSVSTLKIQRTERGDSAVYLCASSSHLAGNHYEQYFGPGTRLTVT.

This rearrangement joins TRBV9 to TRBJ1-1; D uncertain. This CDR3 spans 15 amino acids. Germline CDR1 is SGDLS and CDR2 is YYNGEE. V was pared by 4 bases and J by 1 base, with 14 bases between. The CDR3, as DNA: TGTGCCAGCAGCCCTAGAGGGCAACAGAACACTGAAGCTTTCTTT. Its protein is CASSPRGQQNTEAFF.

The CDR3 DNA reads TGTGCCAGTAGTAGGCCGGGACCGTCGGGCACTGAAGCTTTCTTT. Protein: CASSRPGPSGTEAFF. The chain carries TRBV19 and TRBJ1-1; possibly TRBD1 for D (5 bases). The CDR3 contains 15 residues. Germline V gives CDR1 LNHDA, CDR2 SQIVND (reference sequence). V shed 4 bases and J shed 4 bases, with 16 bases lying between them.

The V and J genes are TRBV30 and TRBJ2-1; D is ambiguous. Between the trimmed V and J ends, which lost 2 bases and 2 bases, there was a span of 13 bases. Germline assignment: CDR1 GTSNPN and CDR2 SVGIG (reference sequence). The CDR3 spans 15 residues. CDR3 protein: CAWSNVEQAYNEQFF. The CDR3 bases are TGTGCCTGGAGTAATGTGGAGCAGGCCTACAATGAGCAGTTCTTC.

V is TRBV18 and J is TRBJ2-5; D gene ambiguous. The V end was cut by 0 bases, the J end by 3 bases, with 8 bases between. CDR3 length: 14 amino acids. Germline V gene sequence: CDR1 KGHSH, CDR2 LQKENI. The CDR3 is CASSPPSTKETQYF. CDR3 DNA: TGTGCCAGCTCACCACCGTCGACCAAAGAGACCCAGTACTTC.

The genes are TRBV7-2 and TRBJ2-7; 10 nucleotides line up with TRBD1. This CDR3 comprises 15 residues. Germline V gene sequence: CDR1 SGHTA, CDR2 FQGNSA. Losses at the gene ends were 2 bases for V and 1 base for J; bases not matched to a gene: 2. CDR3 bases: TGTGCCAGCAGCTTATTGGGACAGGGGTCCTACGAGCAGTACTTC. This gives the protein CASSLLGQGSYEQYF.

The chain links TRBV6-5 to TRBJ2-3; possibly TRBD1 for D (6 bases). From germline, CDR1 is MNHEY and CDR2 SVGAGI. The CDR3 totals 15 residues. Deletions cut 10 bases from V and 1 base from J, with 18 bases between. For the CDR3, the DNA is TGTGCCACATGCCTAGGAGAGGGGGGCACAGATACGCAGTATTTT. It is translated as CATCLGEGGTDTQYF.

The gene calls are TRBV19 and TRBJ2-1; TRBD2 matches at 10 bases. J gave up 4 bases and V 5 bases, and 11 bases lay outside the gene matches. This CDR3 has 17 amino acids. Germline assignment: CDR1 LNHDA and CDR2 SQIVND (reference sequence). The CDR3 DNA follows: TGTGCCAGTAGTGTCTCGCCGGGACTAGCGACGTACAATGAGCAGTTCTTC. Residues: CASSVSPGLATYNEQFF.

The CDR3 spells CASSAQGLAGELFF. The CDR3 DNA sequence: TGTGCCAGCAGCGCCCAGGGTCTCGCCGGGGAGCTGTTTTTT. The chain combines TRBV9 with TRBJ2-2, with a tentative D call TRBD1 (5 bases). CDR3 size: 14 residues. CDR1 and CDR2 from the germline V gene are SGDLS and YYNGEE. Deletions cut 3 bases from V and 6 bases from J, with 12 bases between.

The chain employs TRBV27 and TRBJ1-6, with 7 bases aligning to TRBD1. The CDR3 sequence is 15 residues long. V lost 5 bases, J lost 9 bases, and 10 bases stayed unmatched. Germline CDR1 MNHEY, CDR2 SMNVEV (reference sequence). CDR3 in DNA: TGTGCCAGCAGTCCCCGGACAGGAATCGGTTCACCCCTCCACTTT. Translating it yields CASSPRTGIGSPLHF.

This rearrangement joins TRBV9 to TRBJ2-7, with 7 positions matching TRBD2. The CDR3 contains 15 residues. The ends lost 0 bases at V and 4 bases at J; junction bases unmatched: 7. Looked up from germline, CDR1 is SGDLS and CDR2 is YYNGEE. CDR3 residues: CASSVGVGGPYEQYF. CDR3 in DNA: TGTGCCAGCAGCGTAGGGGTGGGAGGGCCTTACGAGCAGTACTTC.

The chain links TRBV4-1 to TRBJ2-5; TRBD2 is a possible D gene (5 bases). The CDR3 consists of 16 residues. V was clipped by 0 bases and J by 1 base, with 12 bases between them. Germline V gives CDR1 MGHRA, CDR2 YSYEKL. Here the CDR3 reads CASSQDRGLVQETQYF. The CDR3, as DNA: TGCGCCAGCAGCCAAGACCGTGGACTGGTCCAAGAGACCCAGTACTTC.